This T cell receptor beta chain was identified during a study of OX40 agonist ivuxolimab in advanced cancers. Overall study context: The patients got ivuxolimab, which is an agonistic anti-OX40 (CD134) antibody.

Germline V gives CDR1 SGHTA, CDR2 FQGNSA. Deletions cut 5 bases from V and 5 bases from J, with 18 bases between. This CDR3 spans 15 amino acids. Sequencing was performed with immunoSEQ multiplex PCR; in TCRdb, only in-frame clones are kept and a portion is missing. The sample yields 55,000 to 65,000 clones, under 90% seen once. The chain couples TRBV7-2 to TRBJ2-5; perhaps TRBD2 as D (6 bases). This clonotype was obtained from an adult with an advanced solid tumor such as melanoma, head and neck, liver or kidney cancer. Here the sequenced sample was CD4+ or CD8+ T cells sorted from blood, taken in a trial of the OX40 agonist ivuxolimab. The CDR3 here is CASSVPRGAGETQYF. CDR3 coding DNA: TGTGCCAGCAGCGTCCCCCGAGGGGCGGGGGAGACCCAGTACTTC. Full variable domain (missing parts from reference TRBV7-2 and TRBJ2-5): GAGVSQSPSNKVTEKGKDVELRCDPISGHTALYWYRQSLGQGLEFLIYFQGNSAPDKSGLPSDRFSAERTGGSVSTLTIQRTQQEDSAVYLCASSVPRGAGETQYFGPGTRLLVL.